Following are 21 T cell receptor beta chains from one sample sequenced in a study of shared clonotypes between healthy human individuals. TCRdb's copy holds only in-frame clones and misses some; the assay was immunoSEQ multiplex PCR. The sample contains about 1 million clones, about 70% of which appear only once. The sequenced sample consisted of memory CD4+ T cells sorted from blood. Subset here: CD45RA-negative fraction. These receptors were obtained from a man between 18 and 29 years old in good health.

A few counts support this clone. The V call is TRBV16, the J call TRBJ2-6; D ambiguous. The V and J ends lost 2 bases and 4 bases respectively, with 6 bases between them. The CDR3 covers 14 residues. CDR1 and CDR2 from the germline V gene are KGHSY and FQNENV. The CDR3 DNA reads TGTGCCAGCAGCCAAAGCAGGGGGGCCAACGTCCTGACTTTC. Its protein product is CASSQSRGANVLTF.

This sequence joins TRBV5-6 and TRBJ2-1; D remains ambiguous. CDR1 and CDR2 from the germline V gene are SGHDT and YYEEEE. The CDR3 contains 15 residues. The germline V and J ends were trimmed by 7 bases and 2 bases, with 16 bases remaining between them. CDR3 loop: CASLFSGEAYNEQFF. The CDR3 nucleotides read TGTGCCAGCCTCTTCTCGGGTGAGGCCTACAATGAGCAGTTCTTC.

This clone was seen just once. In nucleotides, the CDR3 is TGTGCCAGCAGCTTAGCGGTCGGCCTGAAGGGGACAGATACGCAGTATTTT. Protein: CASSLAVGLKGTDTQYF. This sequence joins TRBV7-2 and TRBJ2-3, with D possibly matching TRBD1 (5 bases). The CDR3 has 17 residues. Germline V lookup: CDR1 SGHTA, CDR2 FQGNSA. V was cut by 0 bases and J by 3 bases, with 16 bases left in between.

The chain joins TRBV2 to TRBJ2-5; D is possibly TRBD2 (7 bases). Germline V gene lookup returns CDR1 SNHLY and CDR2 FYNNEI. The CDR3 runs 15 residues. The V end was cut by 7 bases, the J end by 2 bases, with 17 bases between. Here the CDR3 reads CASTRGAATQETQYF. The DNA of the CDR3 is TGTGCCAGCACCCGGGGGGCCGCGACTCAAGAGACCCAGTACTTC. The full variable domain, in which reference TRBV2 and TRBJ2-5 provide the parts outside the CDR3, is EPEVTQTPSHQVTQMGQEVILRCVPISNHLYFYWYRQILGQKVEFLVSFYNNEISEKSEIFDDQFSVERPDGSNFTLKIRSTKLEDSAMYFCASTRGAATQETQYFGPGTRLLVL.

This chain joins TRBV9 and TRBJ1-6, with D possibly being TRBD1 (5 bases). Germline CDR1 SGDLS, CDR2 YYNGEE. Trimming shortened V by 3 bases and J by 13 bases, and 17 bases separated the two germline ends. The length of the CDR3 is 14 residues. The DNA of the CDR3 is TGTGCCAGCAGCGGAGGGGATCGGGGAAGGCCCCTCCACTTT. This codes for CASSGGDRGRPLHF.

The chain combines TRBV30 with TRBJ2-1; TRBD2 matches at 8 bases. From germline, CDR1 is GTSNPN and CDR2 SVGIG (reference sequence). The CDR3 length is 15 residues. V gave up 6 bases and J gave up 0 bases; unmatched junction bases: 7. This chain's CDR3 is CACARGLGSYNEQFF. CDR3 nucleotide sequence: TGTGCCTGTGCCAGGGGACTAGGCTCCTACAATGAGCAGTTCTTC. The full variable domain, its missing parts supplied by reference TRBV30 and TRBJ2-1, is SQTIHQWPATLVQPVGSPLSLECTVEGTSNPNLYWYRQAAGRGLQLLFYSVGIGQISSEVPQNLSASRPQDRQFILSSKKLLLSDSGFYLCACARGLGSYNEQFFGPGTRLTVL.

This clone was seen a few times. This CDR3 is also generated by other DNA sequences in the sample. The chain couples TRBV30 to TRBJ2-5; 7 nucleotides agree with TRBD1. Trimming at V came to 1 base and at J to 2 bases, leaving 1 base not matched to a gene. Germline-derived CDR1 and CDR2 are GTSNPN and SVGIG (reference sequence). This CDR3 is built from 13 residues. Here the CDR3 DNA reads TGTGCCTGGAGTGGACAGGGACAAGAGACCCAGTACTTC. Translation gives CAWSGQGQETQYF.

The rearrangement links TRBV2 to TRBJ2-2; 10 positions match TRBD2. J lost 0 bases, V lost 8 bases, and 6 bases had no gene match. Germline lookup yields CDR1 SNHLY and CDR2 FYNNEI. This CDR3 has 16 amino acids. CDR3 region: CASEMTSGSNTGELFF. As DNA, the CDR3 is TGTGCCAGCGAGATGACTAGCGGGTCGAACACCGGGGAGCTGTTTTTT.

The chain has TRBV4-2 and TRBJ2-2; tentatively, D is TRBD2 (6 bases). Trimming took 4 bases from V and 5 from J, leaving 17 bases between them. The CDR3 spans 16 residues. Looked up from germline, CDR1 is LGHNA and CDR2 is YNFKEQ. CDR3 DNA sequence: TGTGCCAGCAGCCCAGGGCTGGAGGGGCATACCGGGGAGCTGTTTTTT. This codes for CASSPGLEGHTGELFF.

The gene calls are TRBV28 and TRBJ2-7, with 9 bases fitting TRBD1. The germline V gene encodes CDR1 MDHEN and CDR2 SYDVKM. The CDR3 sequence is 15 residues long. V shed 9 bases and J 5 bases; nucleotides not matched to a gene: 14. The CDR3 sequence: CASTTPGQGNNEQYF. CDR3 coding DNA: TGTGCCAGTACCACCCCGGGACAGGGAAATAACGAGCAGTACTTC.

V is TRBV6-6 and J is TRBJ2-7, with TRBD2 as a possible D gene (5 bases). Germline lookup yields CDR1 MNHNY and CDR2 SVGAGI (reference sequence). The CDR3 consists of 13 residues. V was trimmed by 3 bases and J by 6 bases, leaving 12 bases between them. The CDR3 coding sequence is TGTGCCAGCAGTTATTCCCTAGCTGGCGAGCAGTACTTC. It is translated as CASSYSLAGEQYF.

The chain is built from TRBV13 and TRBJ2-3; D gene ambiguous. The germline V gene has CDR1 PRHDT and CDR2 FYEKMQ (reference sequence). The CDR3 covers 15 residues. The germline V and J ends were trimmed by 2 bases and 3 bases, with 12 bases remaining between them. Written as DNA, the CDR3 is TGTGCCAGCAGCTTATTGTCCGTATCTACAGATACGCAGTATTTT. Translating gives CASSLLSVSTDTQYF.

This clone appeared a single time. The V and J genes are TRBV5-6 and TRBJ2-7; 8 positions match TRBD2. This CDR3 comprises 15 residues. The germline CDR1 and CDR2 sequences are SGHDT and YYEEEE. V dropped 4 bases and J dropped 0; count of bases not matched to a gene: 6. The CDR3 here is CASSQGLEVSYEQYF. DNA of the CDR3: TGTGCCAGCAGCCAGGGACTAGAGGTCTCCTACGAGCAGTACTTC.

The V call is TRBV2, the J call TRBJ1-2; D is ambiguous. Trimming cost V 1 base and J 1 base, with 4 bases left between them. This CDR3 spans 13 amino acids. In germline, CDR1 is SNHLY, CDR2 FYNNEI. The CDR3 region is CASSEDHNYGYTF. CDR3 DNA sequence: TGTGCCAGCAGTGAAGACCATAACTATGGCTACACCTTC.

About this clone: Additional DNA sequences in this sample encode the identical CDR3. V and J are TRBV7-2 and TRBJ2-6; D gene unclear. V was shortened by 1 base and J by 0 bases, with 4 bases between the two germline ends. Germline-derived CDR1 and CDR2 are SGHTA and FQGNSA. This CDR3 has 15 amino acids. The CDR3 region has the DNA TGTGCCAGCAGCTTAGTAGACTCTGGGGCCAACGTCCTGACTTTC. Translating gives CASSLVDSGANVLTF.

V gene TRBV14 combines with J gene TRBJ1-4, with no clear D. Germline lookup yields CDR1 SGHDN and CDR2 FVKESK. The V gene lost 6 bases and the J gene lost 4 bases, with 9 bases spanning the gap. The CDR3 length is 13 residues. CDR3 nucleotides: TGTGCCAGCAGTCGGGCCCTTAATGAAAAACTGTTTTTT. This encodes CASSRALNEKLFF. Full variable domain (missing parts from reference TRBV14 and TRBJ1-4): EAGVTQFPSHSVIEKGQTVTLRCDPISGHDNLYWYRRVMGKEIKFLLHFVKESKQDESGMPNNRFLAERTGGTYSTLKVQPAELEDSGVYFCASSRALNEKLFFGSGTQLSVL.

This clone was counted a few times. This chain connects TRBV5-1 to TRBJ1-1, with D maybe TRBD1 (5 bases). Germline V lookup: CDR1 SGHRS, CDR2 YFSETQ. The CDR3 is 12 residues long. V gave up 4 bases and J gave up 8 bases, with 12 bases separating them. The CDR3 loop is CASSQGGQEAFF. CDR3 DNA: TGCGCCAGCAGCCAGGGCGGGCAGGAAGCTTTCTTT. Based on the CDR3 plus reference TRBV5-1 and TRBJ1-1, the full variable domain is KAGVTQTPRYLIKTRGQQVTLSCSPISGHRSVSWYQQTPGQGLQFLFEYFSETQRNKGNFPGRFSGRQFSNSRSEMNVSTLELGDSALYLCASSQGGQEAFFGQGTRLTVV.

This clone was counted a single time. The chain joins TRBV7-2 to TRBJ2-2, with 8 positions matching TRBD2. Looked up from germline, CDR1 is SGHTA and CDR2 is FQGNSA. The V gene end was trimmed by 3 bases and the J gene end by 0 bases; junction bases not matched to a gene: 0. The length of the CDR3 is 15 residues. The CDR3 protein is CASSLGLANTGELFF. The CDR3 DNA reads TGTGCCAGCAGCTTGGGACTAGCGAACACCGGGGAGCTGTTTTTT.

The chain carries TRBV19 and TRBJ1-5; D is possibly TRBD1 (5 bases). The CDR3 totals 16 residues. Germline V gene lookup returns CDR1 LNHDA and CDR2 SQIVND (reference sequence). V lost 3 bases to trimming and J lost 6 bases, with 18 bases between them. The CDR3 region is CASSMSGNLGGQPQHF. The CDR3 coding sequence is TGTGCCAGTAGTATGTCCGGCAACCTGGGGGGTCAGCCCCAGCATTTT.

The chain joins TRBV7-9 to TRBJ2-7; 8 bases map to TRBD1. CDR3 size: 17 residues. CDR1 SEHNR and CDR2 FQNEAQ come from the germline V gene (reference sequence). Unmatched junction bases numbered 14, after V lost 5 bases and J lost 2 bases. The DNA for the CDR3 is TGTGCCAGCAGCCCGACATTTTCCCAGGGGGCCACCTACGAGCAGTACTTC. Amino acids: CASSPTFSQGATYEQYF.

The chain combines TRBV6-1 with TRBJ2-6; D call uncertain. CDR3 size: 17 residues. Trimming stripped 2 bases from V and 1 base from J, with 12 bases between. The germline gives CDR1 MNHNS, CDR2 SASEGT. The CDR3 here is CASSENVGLSGANVLTF. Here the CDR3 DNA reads TGTGCCAGCAGTGAAAATGTTGGTCTTTCTGGGGCCAACGTCCTGACTTTC.